This T cell receptor beta chain was observed in a study of cytomegalovirus exposure and HLA in healthy donors. Whole-study results and caveats: Generally TCR sequences proved uncommon, though certain public TCRs appeared in numerous donors. It was likely that a cluster of highly shared sequence variants was a sequencing artifact.

Donors in the study were healthy people who gave bone marrow. About this clone itself: Antigen: not known.

Primers: 60 Vbeta forward and 13 Jbeta reverse. How the authors handled the data: Later, an analysis found 75 million to 100 million unique TCR beta chains, and roughly 9.9 million of these were shared. Sequenced by immunoSEQ multiplex PCR; TCRdb stores in-frame clones only, minus some. V and J calls and clone size come straight from that table; D and trimming were deduced from the DNA. Seen here are fewer than 140,000 clones, 60% to 80% observed once, and the top ten hold 2% to 3%. The CDR3 length is 13 residues. Trimming removed 11 bases from V and 0 bases from J, with 13 bases in between. Germline CDR1 reads SEHNR; CDR2 reads FQNEAQ (reference sequence).

The rearrangement uses TRBV7-9 and TRBJ1-1; D not certain. The receptor comes from a man between 35 and 55 years old in good health and CMV-seronegative. The material sequenced was PBMCs. In DNA, the CDR3 is TGTGCCGGTCAAGGACTCATGAACACTGAAGCTTTCTTT. Residues: CAGQGLMNTEAFF.